This TCR beta chain came from a study of T cell responses to AZD1222 COVID-19 vaccine. J lost 4 bases, V lost 0 bases, and 4 bases had no gene match. Germline CDR1 and CDR2: LNHNV and YYDKDF (reference sequence). The CDR3 extends over 15 amino acids. Produced via immunoSEQ multiplex PCR; TCRdb's table is partial and in-frame only. Of under 150,000 clones in the sample, roughly nine tenths were seen once. The sequence came from an adult who received the AZD1222 COVID-19 vaccine. The chain combines TRBV15 with TRBJ2-3; TRBD1 agrees at 7 bases. The input for sequencing was peripheral blood, taken 28 days after the second AZD1222 dose. This chain's CDR3 is CATSRDKGASDTQYF. The DNA for the CDR3 is TGTGCCACCAGCAGAGATAAGGGGGCCTCAGATACGCAGTATTTT. Variable domain in full (rest from reference TRBV15 and TRBJ2-3): DAMVIQNPRYQVTQFGKPVTLSCSQTLNHNVMYWYQQKSSQAPKLLFHYYDKDFNNEADTPDNFQSRRPNTSFCFLDIRSPGLGDTAMYLCATSRDKGASDTQYFGPGTRLTVL.